The 13 T cell receptor beta chains in this list originate from one sample, sequenced in a study of OX40 agonist ivuxolimab in advanced cancers. The data were produced by immunoSEQ multiplex PCR, yet TCRdb's version contains in-frame clones alone and is incomplete. The data contain fewer than 85,000 clones, approximately 93% of them singletons. Sequencing was performed on CD4+ or CD8+ T cells sorted from blood, taken in a trial of the OX40 agonist ivuxolimab. The receptors shown here come from an adult with an advanced solid tumor such as melanoma, head and neck, liver or kidney cancer.

The rearrangement uses TRBV29-1 and TRBJ2-1; D is uncertain. Looked up from germline, CDR1 is SQVTM and CDR2 is ANQGSEA. The CDR3 has 12 residues. V dropped 7 bases and J dropped 2 bases, with 9 bases sitting between them. This chain's CDR3 is CSGGGTYNEQFF. The CDR3 region has the DNA TGCAGCGGGGGTGGAACCTACAATGAGCAGTTCTTC.

This sequence joins TRBV11-3 and TRBJ2-7; tentatively, D is TRBD2 (6 bases). The germline gives CDR1 SGHNT, CDR2 YENEEA. Between the trimmed V and J ends, which lost 8 bases and 5 bases, there was a span of 19 bases. The CDR3 spans 14 residues. In DNA form, the CDR3 reads TGTGCCAGCGGCTCCCCCCAGCGGGTCCACGAGCAGTACTTC. Translation gives CASGSPQRVHEQYF.

Only a few counts were recorded for this clone. The J gene is TRBJ1-2, the V gene TRBV28, with 8 nucleotides matching TRBD1. Germline values: CDR1 MDHEN, CDR2 SYDVKM. CDR3 length: 16 amino acids. Unmatched junction bases numbered 10, after V lost 7 bases and J lost 0 bases. CDR3 region: CASTNPSGGSNYGYTF. The DNA of the CDR3 is TGTGCCAGCACCAATCCTTCAGGGGGCTCTAACTATGGCTACACCTTC.

The chain has TRBV18 and TRBJ2-1; 9 nucleotides align to TRBD2. The V and J ends lost 6 bases and 7 bases, in that order; junction bases with no gene match: 10. Looked up from germline, CDR1 is KGHSH and CDR2 is LQKENI. The CDR3 has 15 amino acids. The CDR3 nucleotides read TGTGCCAGCTCTCCCAGGCGGGGGGGCCGAAATGAGCAGTTCTTC. Its translation is CASSPRRGGRNEQFF.

The chain combines TRBV6-5 with TRBJ1-5, with 7 nucleotides matching TRBD1. Germline trimming cut 7 bases from V and 7 bases from J; bases unmatched to any gene: 7. The germline V gene has CDR1 MNHEY and CDR2 SVGAGI. The CDR3 consists of 13 residues. CDR3 sequence reads: CASTRQGSQPQHF. DNA for the CDR3: TGTGCCAGCACGAGACAGGGAAGCCAGCCCCAGCATTTT.

This chain joins TRBV10-3 and TRBJ2-3; 8 bases map to TRBD2. Germline loops: CDR1 ENHRY, CDR2 SYGVKD. Trimming took 6 bases from V and 6 from J; bases not matched to a gene: 14. The length of the CDR3 is 16 residues. Here the CDR3 DNA reads TGTGCCATCAGGACCATTAGCGGGAAGGGAGGGGATACGCAGTATTTT. It specifies CAIRTISGKGGDTQYF.

This chain links TRBV5-8 with TRBJ2-1, with 12 bases identical to TRBD2. Germline V gene lookup returns CDR1 SGHTS and CDR2 YDEGEE. This CDR3 contains 17 residues. V gave up 1 base and J gave up 6 bases; unmatched junction bases: 8. The CDR3 sequence: CASSLPRTSGMVNEQFF. The CDR3 DNA follows: TGTGCCAGCAGCTTGCCTCGGACTAGCGGGATGGTCAATGAGCAGTTCTTC.

The J gene is TRBJ2-6, the V gene TRBV7-3; D is undetermined. With 6 bases removed from V and 2 bases from J, the gap between germline ends came to 5 bases. The CDR3 covers 13 residues. Germline V gene sequence: CDR1 SGHTA, CDR2 FQGTGA. CDR3 DNA: TGTGCCAGCAGTTATGCTGGGGCCAACGTCCTGACTTTC. Translation gives CASSYAGANVLTF.

J is TRBJ2-7 and V is TRBV7-8; D remains ambiguous. The CDR3 has 16 residues. CDR1 and CDR2 (germline): SGHVS, FQNEAQ. The ends were cut back, 3 bases at V and 1 base at J, with 16 bases in the middle. The CDR3 here is CASSFRRTTRSYEQYF. The CDR3, as DNA: TGTGCCAGCAGCTTTCGGCGGACGACTCGATCCTACGAGCAGTACTTC. The variable domain in full, with the rest retrieved from reference TRBV7-8 and TRBJ2-7, is GAGVSQSPRYKVAKRGQDVALRCDPISGHVSLFWYQQALGQGPEFLTYFQNEAQLDKSGLPSDRFFAERPEGSVSTLKIQRTQQEDSAVYLCASSFRRTTRSYEQYFGPGTRLTVT.

This chain joins TRBV5-1 and TRBJ2-5; the D gene is possibly TRBD1 (6 bases). Per the germline V gene, CDR1 is SGHRS and CDR2 is YFSETQ. The CDR3 sequence is 18 residues long. Trimming cost V 5 bases and J 2 bases, with 25 bases left between them. The CDR3 loop reads CASSFGPMGAPSQETQYF. Here the CDR3 DNA reads TGCGCCAGCAGTTTCGGGCCGATGGGGGCCCCGTCTCAAGAGACCCAGTACTTC.

DNA of the CDR3: TGTGCCATCAGCGACTCCTACGAGCAGTACTTC. Translated: CAISDSYEQYF. The V call is TRBV10-3, the J call TRBJ2-7, with D unresolved. V gave up 6 bases and J gave up 0 bases, with 3 bases separating them. This CDR3 is built from 11 residues. Germline values: CDR1 ENHRY, CDR2 SYGVKD.

The rearrangement links TRBV12-2 to TRBJ2-1; the D call of TRBD2 is as the table states it, not checked on the DNA. TRBV12-2 is deemed a pseudogene. This CDR3 is 16 amino acids long. CDR3 DNA: TGTGCAAGTCGCTTAGAGGCGGGAAAGTCCTACAATGAGCAGTTCTTC. It is translated as CASRLEAGKSYNEQFF.

The chain has TRBV19 and TRBJ1-5, with 10 bases matching TRBD1. The germline V gene encodes CDR1 LNHDA and CDR2 SQIVND (reference sequence). Trimming took 3 bases from V and 9 from J; bases not matched to a gene: 8. The CDR3 contains 15 residues. CDR3 coding DNA: TGTGCCAGTAGTATGTGGGGACAGGGGAATTGGCCCCAGCATTTT. Translation: CASSMWGQGNWPQHF.